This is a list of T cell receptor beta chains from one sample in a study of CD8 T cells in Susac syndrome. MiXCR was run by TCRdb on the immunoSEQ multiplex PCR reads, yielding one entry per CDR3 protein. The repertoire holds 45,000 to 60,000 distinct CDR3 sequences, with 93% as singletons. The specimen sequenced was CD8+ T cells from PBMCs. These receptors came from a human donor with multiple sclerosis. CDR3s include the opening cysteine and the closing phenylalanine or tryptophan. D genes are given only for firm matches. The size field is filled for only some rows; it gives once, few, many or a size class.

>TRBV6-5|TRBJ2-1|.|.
CASSYLPHSSNYNEQFF
TGTGCCAGCAGTTACTTGCCCCACAGTTCCAACTACAATGAGCAGTTCTTC
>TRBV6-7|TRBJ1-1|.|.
CASRTQENTEAFF
TGTGCCAGCAGAACCCAGGAGAACACTGAAGCTTTCTTT
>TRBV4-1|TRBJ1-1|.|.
CASSQDRLGFQNTEAFF
TGCGCCAGCAGCCAAGATCGATTAGGGTTTCAGAACACTGAAGCTTTCTTT
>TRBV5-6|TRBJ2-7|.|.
CASDGGYEQYF
TGTGCCAGCGACGGGGGCTACGAGCAGTACTTC
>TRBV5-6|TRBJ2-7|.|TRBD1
CASSFGQGVYEQYF
TGTGCCAGCAGCTTCGGACAGGGAGTCTACGAGCAGTACTTC
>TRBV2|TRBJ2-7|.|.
CASRTASYEQYF
TGTGCCAGCAGGACGGCTTCCTACGAGCAGTACTTC
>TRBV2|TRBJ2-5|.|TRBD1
CASSEGTGWQETQYF
TGTGCCAGCAGTGAAGGGACAGGGTGGCAAGAGACCCAGTACTTC
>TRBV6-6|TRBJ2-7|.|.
CASSPSQVVGSEQYF
TGTGCCAGCAGTCCCTCGCAGGTGGTGGGGAGCGAGCAGTACTTC
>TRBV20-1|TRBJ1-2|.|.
CSARGDHYGYTF
TGCAGTGCTAGGGGTGATCACTATGGCTACACCTTC
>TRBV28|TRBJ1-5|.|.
CASSSIQTGRGQPQHF
TGTGCCAGCAGTTCTATCCAGACAGGAAGGGGTCAGCCCCAGCATTTT
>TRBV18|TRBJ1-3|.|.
CASSPPGSSSGNTIYF
TGTGCCAGCTCACCCCCCGGGTCCTCATCTGGAAACACCATATATTTT
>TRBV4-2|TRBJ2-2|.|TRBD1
CASSNRQGWTGELFF
TGTGCCAGCAGCAACAGACAGGGATGGACCGGGGAGCTGTTTTTT
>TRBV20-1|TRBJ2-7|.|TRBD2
CSASAQLAGGSYEQYF
TGCAGTGCTAGCGCTCAACTAGCGGGGGGCTCCTACGAGCAGTACTTC
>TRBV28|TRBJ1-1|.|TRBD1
CASSLDRARDTEAFF
TGTGCCAGCAGTTTGGACAGGGCGCGGGACACTGAAGCTTTCTTT
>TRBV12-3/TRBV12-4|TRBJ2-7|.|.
CASSSERTPSYEQYF
TGTGCCAGCAGTTCCGAAAGGACTCCCTCCTACGAGCAGTACTTC
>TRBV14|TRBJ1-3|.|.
CASSGAGIGNTIYF
TGTGCCAGCAGTGGGGCGGGGATTGGAAACACCATATATTTT
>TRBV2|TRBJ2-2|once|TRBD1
CASRELQGANTGELFF
TGTGCCAGCAGGGAGCTACAGGGGGCAAACACCGGGGAGCTGTTTTTT
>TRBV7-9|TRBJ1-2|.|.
CASSLGGGLNYGYTF
TGTGCCAGCAGCTTAGGCGGGGGCCTAAACTATGGCTACACCTTC
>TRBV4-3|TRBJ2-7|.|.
CASSPDRSGFSYEQYF
TGCGCCAGCAGCCCAGACAGGAGTGGATTCTCCTACGAGCAGTACTTC
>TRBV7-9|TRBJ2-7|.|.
CASSPGEFEQYF
TGTGCCAGCAGCCCAGGAGAATTTGAGCAGTACTTC
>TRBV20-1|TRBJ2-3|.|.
CSARTLRTADTQYF
TGCAGTGCTAGGACATTACGCACGGCAGATACGCAGTATTTT
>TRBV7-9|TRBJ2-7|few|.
CASSFPLGYEQYF
TGTGCCAGCAGCTTCCCCCTCGGCTACGAGCAGTACTTC
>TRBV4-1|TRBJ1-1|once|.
CASSQDRLDGVDTEAFF
TGCGCCAGCAGCCAAGATCGGCTCGACGGCGTTGACACTGAAGCTTTCTTT
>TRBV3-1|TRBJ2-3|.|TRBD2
CASSLAGGPPDTQYF
TGTGCCAGCAGCCTAGCGGGGGGACCTCCAGATACGCAGTATTTT
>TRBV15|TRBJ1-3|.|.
CATGEGVSGNTIYF
TGTGCCACCGGGGAAGGGGTCTCTGGAAACACCATATATTTT
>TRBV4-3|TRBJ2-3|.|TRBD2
CASSQGVSGGSDTQYF
TGCGCCAGCAGCCAAGGGGTTAGCGGGGGATCAGATACGCAGTATTTT
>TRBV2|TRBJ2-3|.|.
CASLQGADTQYF
TGTGCCTCACTGCAGGGCGCAGATACGCAGTATTTT
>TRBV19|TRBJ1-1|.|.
CASSISKNTEAFF
TGTGCCAGTAGTATAAGCAAGAACACTGAAGCTTTCTTT
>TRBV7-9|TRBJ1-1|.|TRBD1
CASSLALLGTDRIEAFF
TGTGCCAGCAGCTTAGCGCTTCTGGGGACAGACAGAATTGAAGCTTTCTTT
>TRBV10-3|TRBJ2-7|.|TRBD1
CAISEAPTDRESYEQYF
TGTGCCATCAGTGAGGCTCCGACGGACAGGGAAAGCTACGAGCAGTACTTC
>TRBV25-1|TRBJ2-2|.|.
CASSRGTGELFF
TGTGCCAGCTCTAGAGGAACCGGGGAGCTGTTTTTT
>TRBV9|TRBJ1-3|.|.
CASSVSRTYSGNTIYF
TGTGCCAGCAGCGTAAGTCGGACTTACTCTGGAAACACCATATATTTT
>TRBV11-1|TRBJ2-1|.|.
CASSLVSGYNEQFF
TGTGCCAGCAGCTTAGTTTCTGGATACAATGAGCAGTTCTTC
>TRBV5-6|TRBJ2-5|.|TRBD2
CASSEGLAGKETQYF
TGTGCCAGCAGCGAGGGACTAGCGGGGAAAGAGACCCAGTACTTC
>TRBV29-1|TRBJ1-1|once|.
CSDGNSDGNTEAFF
TGCAGCGACGGGAACTCGGACGGAAACACTGAAGCTTTCTTT
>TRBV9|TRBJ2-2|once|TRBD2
CASSSTLAGKNTGELFF
TGTGCCAGCAGCAGTACTCTAGCGGGCAAGAACACCGGGGAGCTGTTTTTT
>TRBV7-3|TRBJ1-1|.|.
CASSPVLDSELNTEAFF
TGTGCCAGCAGCCCCGTACTCGACAGTGAATTGAACACTGAAGCTTTCTTT
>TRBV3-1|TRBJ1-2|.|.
CASGFVGAPYGYTF
TGTGCCAGCGGATTCGTGGGGGCCCCCTATGGCTACACCTTC
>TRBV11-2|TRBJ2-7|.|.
CASSLVQDEQYF
TGTGCCAGCAGCTTAGTACAGGACGAGCAGTACTTC
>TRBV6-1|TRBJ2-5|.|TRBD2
CASSRTSGGLPMETQYF
TGTGCCAGCAGCCGGACTAGCGGGGGGCTTCCGATGGAGACCCAGTACTTC
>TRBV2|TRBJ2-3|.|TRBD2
CASSEVAGDPPHPLDTQYF
TGTGCCAGCAGTGAGGTAGCGGGGGATCCTCCTCATCCGCTTGATACGCAGTATTTT
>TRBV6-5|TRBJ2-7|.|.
CASSYGGVQYEQYF
TGTGCCAGCAGTTACGGAGGGGTTCAATACGAGCAGTACTTC
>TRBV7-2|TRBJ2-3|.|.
CASSKGNTDTQYF
TGTGCCAGCAGCAAAGGAAACACAGATACGCAGTATTTT
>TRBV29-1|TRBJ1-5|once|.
CSVGPGWNQPQHF
TGCAGCGTTGGACCAGGGTGGAATCAGCCCCAGCATTTT
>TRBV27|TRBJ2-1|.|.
CASSKLGPNEQFF
TGTGCCAGCAGCAAACTAGGTCCTAATGAGCAGTTCTTC
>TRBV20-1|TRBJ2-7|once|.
CSARDFRGPIEQYF
TGCAGTGCTAGAGATTTCAGGGGTCCGATCGAGCAGTACTTC
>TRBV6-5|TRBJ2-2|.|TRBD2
CASSYRIRPAGDTGELFF
TGTGCCAGCAGTTACCGGATCCGGCCAGCGGGGGACACCGGGGAGCTGTTTTTT
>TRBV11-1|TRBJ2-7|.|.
CASSFGSWGTSYEQYF
TGTGCCAGCAGCTTCGGTTCTTGGGGGACCTCCTACGAGCAGTACTTC
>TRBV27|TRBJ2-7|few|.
CASSLSTGTEQYF
TGTGCCAGCAGTTTAAGTACAGGGACCGAGCAGTACTTC
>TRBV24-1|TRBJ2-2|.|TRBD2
CATSDLAGGDTGELFF
TGTGCCACCAGTGATTTGGCGGGGGGGGACACCGGGGAGCTGTTTTTT
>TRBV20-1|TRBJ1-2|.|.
CSARAGSNYGYTF
TGCAGTGCTAGAGCGGGCAGTAACTATGGCTACACCTTC
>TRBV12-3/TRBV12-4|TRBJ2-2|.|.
CASSLRGPNTGELFF
TGTGCCAGCAGTTTGCGGGGGCCGAACACCGGGGAGCTGTTTTTT
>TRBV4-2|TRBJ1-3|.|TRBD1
CASSQRQGAPGNTIYF
TGTGCCAGCAGCCAGAGACAGGGGGCGCCGGGAAACACCATATATTTT
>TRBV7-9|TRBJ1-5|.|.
CASRPEGAQPQHF
TGTGCCAGCAGACCCGAAGGGGCTCAGCCCCAGCATTTT
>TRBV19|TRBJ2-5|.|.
CASSELRQRAVGETQYF
TGTGCCAGTTCAGAGCTTAGGCAGCGTGCCGTCGGGGAGACCCAGTACTTC